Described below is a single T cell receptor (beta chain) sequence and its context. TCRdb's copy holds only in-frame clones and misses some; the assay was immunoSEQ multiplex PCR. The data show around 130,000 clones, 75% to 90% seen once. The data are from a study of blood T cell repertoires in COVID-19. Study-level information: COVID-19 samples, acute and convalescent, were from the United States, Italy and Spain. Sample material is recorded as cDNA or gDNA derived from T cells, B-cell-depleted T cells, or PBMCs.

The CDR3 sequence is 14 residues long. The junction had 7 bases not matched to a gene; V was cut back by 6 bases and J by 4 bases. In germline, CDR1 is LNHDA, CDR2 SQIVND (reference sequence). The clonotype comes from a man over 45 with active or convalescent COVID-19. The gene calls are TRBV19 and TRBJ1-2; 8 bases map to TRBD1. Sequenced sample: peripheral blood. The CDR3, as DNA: TGTGCCAGTAGGAAACAGGGGGAGATCTATGGCTACACCTTC. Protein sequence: CASRKQGEIYGYTF. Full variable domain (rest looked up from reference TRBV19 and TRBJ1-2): DGGITQSPKYLFRKEGQNVTLSCEQNLNHDAMYWYRQDPGQGLRLIYYSQIVNDFQKGDIAEGYSVSREKKESFPLTVTSAQKNPTAFYLCASRKQGEIYGYTFGSGTRLTVV.